The rows below give T cell receptor beta chains drawn from one sample of a study of blood T cell repertoires in COVID-19. Profiling relied on immunoSEQ multiplex PCR, and the TCRdb table lists in-frame clones only, not all of them. This table has under 130,000 clones, roughly 80% appearing once. Sequencing was carried out using peripheral blood. The receptors shown here come from a man aged 65-85 years with active or convalescent COVID-19. CDR3s include the opening cysteine and the closing phenylalanine or tryptophan. A D gene is named only where the DNA matches it firmly. Expanded clones are given a class, and other clones once, few, many or no size at all.

clone size: many; D gene: NA; V gene: TRBV19; J gene: TRBJ2-7; CDR3 DNA: TGTGCCAGTAGTCCCTACTCGAGGATCAGCTACGAGCAGTACTTC; CDR3 protein: CASSPYSRISYEQYF
clone size: NA; D gene: TRBD1; V gene: TRBV27; J gene: TRBJ1-2; CDR3 DNA: TGTGCCAGCAGTTTTGGGACAGGGTTTAATTTCCGGCCTATTGGCTACACCTTC; CDR3 protein: CASSFGTGFNFRPIGYTF
clone size: NA; D gene: NA; V gene: TRBV18; J gene: TRBJ2-3; CDR3 DNA: TGTGCCAGCTCACCCCTGGGACAAACGGGCACAGATACGCAGTATTTT; CDR3 protein: CASSPLGQTGTDTQYF
clone size: NA; D gene: TRBD1; V gene: TRBV6-5; J gene: TRBJ1-2; CDR3 DNA: TGTGCCAGCAGTACTCGGACAGGGGGCGTGGGCGGCTACACCTTC; CDR3 protein: CASSTRTGGVGGYTF
clone size: NA; D gene: TRBD1; V gene: TRBV5-4; J gene: TRBJ1-1; CDR3 DNA: TGTGCCAGCAGCGGGCCAAACAGGGGACTCACTGAAGCTTTCTTT; CDR3 protein: CASSGPNRGLTEAFF
clone size: NA; D gene: TRBD1; V gene: TRBV6-4; J gene: TRBJ1-2; CDR3 DNA: TGTGCCACCAAGGGACAGTCTAACTATGGCTACACCTTC; CDR3 protein: CATKGQSNYGYTF
clone size: NA; D gene: NA; V gene: TRBV7-3; J gene: TRBJ1-1; CDR3 DNA: TGTGCCAGCAGCTTAACCCCCTCGCCACATATGAACACTGAAGCTTTCTTT; CDR3 protein: CASSLTPSPHMNTEAFF
clone size: NA; D gene: NA; V gene: TRBV28; J gene: TRBJ2-2; CDR3 DNA: TGTGCCAGCAGCCCCCCGGGGAGTATTGGCGGGGAGCTGTTTTTT; CDR3 protein: CASSPPGSIGGELFF
clone size: NA; D gene: TRBD2; V gene: TRBV6-5; J gene: TRBJ2-1; CDR3 DNA: TGTGCCAGCACGGGGACTAGGTATGAGCAGTTCTTC; CDR3 protein: CASTGTRYEQFF
clone size: NA; D gene: NA; V gene: TRBV3-1/TRBV3-2; J gene: TRBJ2-5; CDR3 DNA: TGTGCCAGCAGCCTTTACGGTCAAGAGACCCAGTACTTC; CDR3 protein: CASSLYGQETQYF
clone size: NA; D gene: TRBD1; V gene: TRBV6-2/TRBV6-3; J gene: TRBJ1-6; CDR3 DNA: TGTGCCAGCAGCCTAGGAGGGGGCGGAGGTTCACCCCTCCACTTT; CDR3 protein: CASSLGGGGGSPLHF
clone size: NA; D gene: NA; V gene: TRBV19; J gene: TRBJ1-2; CDR3 DNA: TGTGCCAGTCACCCGGGACACCCTCGAGTAGACGGCGGCTACACCTTC; CDR3 protein: CASHPGHPRVDGGYTF
clone size: NA; D gene: NA; V gene: TRBV11-2; J gene: TRBJ1-1; CDR3 DNA: TGTGCCAGCAGCTCCCGCGGGGGGGCATATCACACTGAAGCTTTCTTT; CDR3 protein: CASSSRGGAYHTEAFF
clone size: NA; D gene: NA; V gene: TRBV28; J gene: TRBJ2-7; CDR3 DNA: TGTGCCAGCAGTACCCCGGGAATGGGGTACTTC; CDR3 protein: CASSTPGMGYF
clone size: NA; D gene: TRBD2; V gene: TRBV5-1; J gene: TRBJ2-2; CDR3 DNA: TGCGCCAGCAGCTTGGCCGGACTAGAAATCGGGGAGCTGTTTTTT; CDR3 protein: CASSLAGLEIGELFF
clone size: NA; D gene: TRBD1; V gene: TRBV5-1; J gene: TRBJ2-2; CDR3 DNA: TGCGCCAGCAGCAGGGACAGGGGGCCCACCGGGGAGCTGTTTTTT; CDR3 protein: CASSRDRGPTGELFF
clone size: NA; D gene: TRBD2; V gene: TRBV2; J gene: TRBJ2-7; CDR3 DNA: TGTGCCAGCGCTAGCGGGACCACCTACGAGCAGTACTTC; CDR3 protein: CASASGTTYEQYF
clone size: NA; D gene: NA; V gene: TRBV2; J gene: TRBJ1-4; CDR3 DNA: TGTGCCAGCAGTAAGAGGAATGAAAAACTGTTTTTT; CDR3 protein: CASSKRNEKLFF
clone size: NA; D gene: TRBD1; V gene: TRBV6-4; J gene: TRBJ1-5; CDR3 DNA: TGTGCCAGCAGTGACTCGGGACAGGGTGAAATAAATCAGCCCCAGCATTTT; CDR3 protein: CASSDSGQGEINQPQHF
clone size: NA; D gene: TRBD2; V gene: TRBV30; J gene: TRBJ2-7; CDR3 DNA: TGTGCCTGGACGGGACTAGCGGGTGGGCAGTACTTC; CDR3 protein: CAWTGLAGGQYF
clone size: NA; D gene: NA; V gene: TRBV24-1; J gene: TRBJ2-3; CDR3 DNA: TGTGCCACCAGTGATTCAGGAGGCCACACGCAGTATTTT; CDR3 protein: CATSDSGGHTQYF
clone size: NA; D gene: NA; V gene: TRBV2; J gene: TRBJ2-2; CDR3 DNA: TGTGCCAGCACCCCAGAGACAGCCACCGGGGAGCTGTTTTTT; CDR3 protein: CASTPETATGELFF
clone size: NA; D gene: TRBD1; V gene: TRBV7-9; J gene: TRBJ2-7; CDR3 DNA: TGTGCCAGCAGCTTGGGACAGGGTAATACCTACGAGCAGTACTTC; CDR3 protein: CASSLGQGNTYEQYF
clone size: NA; D gene: TRBD2; V gene: TRBV6-5; J gene: TRBJ2-3; CDR3 DNA: TGTGCCAGCAGTCTTAGCGGGAGGACAGATACGCAGTATTTT; CDR3 protein: CASSLSGRTDTQYF
clone size: NA; D gene: TRBD1; V gene: TRBV28; J gene: TRBJ1-1; CDR3 DNA: TGTGCCATCAAGACAGGGGGCGTGAAGAACACTGAAGCTTTCTTT; CDR3 protein: CAIKTGGVKNTEAFF
clone size: NA; D gene: NA; V gene: TRBV28; J gene: TRBJ1-4; CDR3 DNA: TGTGCCAGCAGTTTATATGGAGGGCCAACTAATGAAAAACTGTTTTTT; CDR3 protein: CASSLYGGPTNEKLFF
clone size: NA; D gene: NA; V gene: TRBV30; J gene: TRBJ1-3; CDR3 DNA: TGTGCCTGGAGTGTAAGCGGAAACACCATATATTTT; CDR3 protein: CAWSVSGNTIYF
clone size: NA; D gene: NA; V gene: TRBV11-2; J gene: TRBJ2-7; CDR3 DNA: TGTGCCAGCAGCTTAGTGCCTCCGCCAGGCTCCTACGAGCAGTACTTC; CDR3 protein: CASSLVPPPGSYEQYF
clone size: NA; D gene: NA; V gene: TRBV3-1/TRBV3-2; J gene: TRBJ1-5; CDR3 DNA: TGTGCCAGCAGCCAAGATCCGGAGACCCAGCCCCAGCATTTT; CDR3 protein: CASSQDPETQPQHF
clone size: NA; D gene: TRBD2; V gene: TRBV4-1; J gene: TRBJ2-5; CDR3 DNA: TGCGCCAGCAGCCAAGATAGCGGGGGGCTGCTGGAGACCCAGTACTTC; CDR3 protein: CASSQDSGGLLETQYF
clone size: many; D gene: TRBD2; V gene: TRBV5-1; J gene: TRBJ2-7; CDR3 DNA: TGCGCCAGCAGCTGGGGCGCGGGGGGGCACGAGCAGTACTTC; CDR3 protein: CASSWGAGGHEQYF
clone size: few; D gene: TRBD1; V gene: TRBV4-1; J gene: TRBJ2-7; CDR3 DNA: TGCGCCAGCAGCCAAGAAGGGACAGGGGGCTACGAGCAGTACTTC; CDR3 protein: CASSQEGTGGYEQYF
clone size: few; D gene: TRBD1; V gene: TRBV24-1; J gene: TRBJ2-5; CDR3 DNA: TGTGCCACCAGTGTGACAGGGCGAGTCCAAGAGACCCAGTACTTC; CDR3 protein: CATSVTGRVQETQYF
clone size: NA; D gene: NA; V gene: TRBV5-1; J gene: TRBJ1-3; CDR3 DNA: TGCGCCAGCAGCCAGGGTGCTGGAAACACCATATATTTT; CDR3 protein: CASSQGAGNTIYF
clone size: once; D gene: NA; V gene: TRBV2; J gene: TRBJ1-4; CDR3 DNA: TGTGCCAGCAGCCGAACGGGGGGCGATGAAAAACTGTTTTTT; CDR3 protein: CASSRTGGDEKLFF
clone size: NA; D gene: TRBD1; V gene: TRBV4-1; J gene: TRBJ1-2; CDR3 DNA: TGCGCCAGCAGCCCTTCCCCGGACAGGGGGCCAGCTAACTATGGCTACACCTTC; CDR3 protein: CASSPSPDRGPANYGYTF
clone size: NA; D gene: TRBD2; V gene: TRBV7-9; J gene: TRBJ2-5; CDR3 DNA: TGTGCCAGCAGCTTGGTCGGCGGGAGCTACCAAGAGACCCAGTACTTC; CDR3 protein: CASSLVGGSYQETQYF
clone size: NA; D gene: TRBD1; V gene: TRBV9; J gene: TRBJ1-2; CDR3 DNA: TGTGCCAGCAGCACCCCCGGGACAGGGGCGGGGGGTGGCTACACCTTC; CDR3 protein: CASSTPGTGAGGGYTF
clone size: once; D gene: TRBD1; V gene: TRBV3-1/TRBV3-2; J gene: TRBJ1-1; CDR3 DNA: TGTGCCAGCAGCCAAGGAACAGGGGGAACTGAAGCTTTCTTT; CDR3 protein: CASSQGTGGTEAFF
clone size: few; D gene: NA; V gene: TRBV19; J gene: TRBJ1-1; CDR3 DNA: TGTGCCAGTAGTAGTCCTCAGGGTAGAACTGAAGCTTTCTTT; CDR3 protein: CASSSPQGRTEAFF
clone size: few; D gene: NA; V gene: TRBV6-5; J gene: TRBJ2-6; CDR3 DNA: TGTGCCAGCAGGCAGTATGGGGCCAACGTCCTGACTTTC; CDR3 protein: CASRQYGANVLTF